The 9 T cell receptor beta chains reported below all come from one sample, sequenced in a study of blood T cells in healthy people across ages. Primed by a sample-barcoded 5' primer and a J-beta primer mix, a second PCR proceeded for about 6 to 12 cycles. TCRdb itself ran the 5' RACE reads through MiXCR, one entry per CDR3 protein. The sample contains approximately 800,000 distinct CDR3 sequences, just under 25% of which appear only once. These records were also assigned to another study, of T cells of mothers and their children.

Material: blood. The receptor set was obtained from a boy between 10 and 17 years old in good health.

This clonotype came up a few times. The chain combines TRBV14 with TRBJ2-5, with TRBD2 identical over 8 bases. The J call is in doubt because the DNA end fits TRBJ2-1 better. Germline V gives CDR1 SGHDN, CDR2 FVKESK. The CDR3 has 15 amino acids. The CDR3 nucleotides are TGTGCCAGCAGCCAAGTTCTAGCGGGCGACAATGAGCAGTTCTTC. Translation: CASSQVLAGDNEQFF.

This clonotype was detected only once. J is TRBJ2-7 and V is TRBV4-3; 10 nucleotides line up with TRBD2. The CDR3 runs 16 residues. Germline V lookup: CDR1 LGHNA, CDR2 YSLEER. The ends lost 0 bases at V and 4 bases at J; junction bases unmatched: 6. CDR3 sequence (DNA): TGCGCCAGCAGCCAAGATCTCCTAGCGGGGGCTTACGAGCAGTACTTC. Its translation: CASSQDLLAGAYEQYF.

The chain employs TRBV5-1 and TRBJ2-2; D might be TRBD2 (6 bases). Germline CDR1 and CDR2: SGHRS and YFSETQ. The length of the CDR3 is 16 residues. The V gene lost 3 bases and the J gene lost 2 bases, with 14 bases spanning the gap. CDR3 nucleotides: TGCGCCAGCAGCTGGGGAGGCACGGGAAACACCGGGGAGCTGTTTTTT. Protein sequence: CASSWGGTGNTGELFF.

This clonotype was detected only a few times. CDR3 protein: CASGRLAWNEQFF. The CDR3 nucleotides read TGTGCCAGCGGGAGACTAGCGTGGAATGAGCAGTTCTTC. The genes are TRBV6-2 or TRBV6-3 and TRBJ2-7, with 8 bases fitting TRBD2. Near its end, the DNA agrees better with TRBJ2-1, so the J call may be wrong. The germline V gene encodes CDR1 MNHEY and CDR2 SVGEGT. The CDR3 extends over 13 amino acids.

This clonotype was observed a few times. This chain links TRBV20-1 with TRBJ2-1; D uncertain. The J call may be mistaken, given a closer DNA end match to TRBJ2-7. The CDR3 contains 12 residues. Germline-derived CDR1 and CDR2 are DFQATT and SNEGSKA (reference sequence). CDR3 loop: CSASGVAYEQYF. CDR3 bases: TGCAGTGCTAGCGGAGTCGCCTACGAGCAGTACTTC.

The chain recombines TRBV5-1 with TRBJ2-2, with D possibly being TRBD1 or TRBD2 (5 bases each). Between the trimmed V and J ends, which lost 4 bases and 4 bases, there was a span of 20 bases. This CDR3 contains 17 residues. CDR1 SGHRS and CDR2 YFSETQ come from the germline V gene. CDR3 amino acids: CASSPEVGPRVTGELFF. The CDR3 DNA is TGCGCCAGCAGCCCGGAGGTGGGGCCTAGGGTCACCGGGGAGCTGTTTTTT.

This clonotype turned up a few times. The gene calls are TRBV25-1 and TRBJ1-2; D possibly corresponds to TRBD1 (5 bases). The germline V gene encodes CDR1 MGHDK and CDR2 SYGVNS. The CDR3 sequence is 15 residues long. The V end lost 5 bases, the J end lost 1 base, and 14 bases lay between the germline ends. CDR3 region: CASSSWDLDNYGYTF. As DNA, the CDR3 is TGTGCCAGCAGTTCTTGGGACCTAGATAACTATGGCTACACCTTC.

In its sample, this clonotype was seen a few times. The chain links TRBV5-1 to TRBJ2-6; D gene uncertain. Germline CDR1 and CDR2: SGHRS and YFSETQ. The V end was cut by 5 bases, the J end by 2 bases, with 8 bases between. The CDR3 is made up of 14 amino acids. The DNA for the CDR3 is TGCGCCAGCAGAGAGGATGCTGGGGCCAACGTCCTGACTTTC. Amino acid sequence: CASREDAGANVLTF.

This clonotype was counted many times. The chain employs TRBV4-3 and TRBJ2-7, with TRBD2 identical over 11 bases. V gave up 3 bases and J gave up 2 bases; unmatched junction bases: 3. Germline lookup yields CDR1 LGHNA and CDR2 YSLEER. There are 15 residues in the CDR3. In DNA, the CDR3 is TGCGCCAGCAGCCAGGGGACTAGCGGCCCCTACGAGCAGTACTTC. Translating it yields CASSQGTSGPYEQYF.